The rows below give T cell receptor beta chains drawn from one sample of a study of T cells in localized non-small cell lung cancer. Profiled with immunoSEQ multiplex PCR; TCRdb holds only in-frame clones, not every one. The sample shows 2,000 to 2,500 clones, roughly 38% of them seen only once. The material was normal lung tissue next to the tumor, obtained before any cancer treatment. The receptors come from a male donor older than 55 with stage I lung adenocarcinoma. The CDR3 runs from the conserved cysteine through the conserved F or W. Fields, in order: clone size, V gene, J gene, D gene, CDR3 protein, CDR3 DNA. The D gene is left open where the match is weak. A clone size is listed for some rows: how often the clone was seen (once, few, many), or a class if it is expanded.

clone size: few; V gene: TRBV28; J gene: TRBJ2-1; D gene: NA; CDR3 protein: CASNVADSSYNEQFF; CDR3 DNA: TGTGCCAGCAATGTAGCGGACAGCTCCTACAATGAGCAGTTCTTC
clone size: few; V gene: TRBV5-1; J gene: TRBJ2-2; D gene: TRBD1; CDR3 protein: CASSLLGGANTGELFF; CDR3 DNA: TGCGCCAGCAGCTTGTTAGGGGGCGCGAACACCGGGGAGCTGTTTTTT
clone size: NA; V gene: TRBV5-1; J gene: TRBJ2-3; D gene: TRBD2; CDR3 protein: CASSLGTSGPGDTQYF; CDR3 DNA: TGCGCCAGCAGCCTTGGGACTAGCGGGCCAGGGGATACGCAGTATTTT
clone size: NA; V gene: TRBV9; J gene: TRBJ2-1; D gene: TRBD2; CDR3 protein: CASSVGGTSGNEQFF; CDR3 DNA: TGTGCCAGCAGCGTAGGAGGGACTAGCGGCAATGAGCAGTTCTTC
clone size: few; V gene: TRBV28; J gene: TRBJ1-2; D gene: TRBD1; CDR3 protein: CASSLQGAGLRGYTF; CDR3 DNA: TGTGCCAGCAGTTTGCAGGGGGCCGGTTTACGGGGCTACACCTTC
clone size: NA; V gene: TRBV15; J gene: TRBJ1-2; D gene: NA; CDR3 protein: CATSRDQEDNYGYTF; CDR3 DNA: TGTGCCACCAGCAGAGATCAGGAGGACAACTATGGCTACACCTTC
clone size: medium-sized; V gene: TRBV7-2; J gene: TRBJ2-5; D gene: NA; CDR3 protein: CASSLTNAETQYF; CDR3 DNA: TGTGCCAGCAGCTTAACAAACGCGGAGACCCAGTACTTC
clone size: NA; V gene: TRBV30; J gene: TRBJ2-7; D gene: NA; CDR3 protein: CAWSVGGSYEQYF; CDR3 DNA: TGTGCCTGGAGTGTGGGCGGCTCCTACGAGCAGTACTTC
clone size: few; V gene: TRBV19; J gene: TRBJ1-2; D gene: NA; CDR3 protein: CASSMHRANYGYTF; CDR3 DNA: TGTGCCAGTAGTATGCACAGAGCTAACTATGGCTACACCTTC
clone size: NA; V gene: TRBV6-7; J gene: TRBJ2-7; D gene: TRBD1; CDR3 protein: CAIRGTGSLYEQYF; CDR3 DNA: TGTGCCATCAGGGGGACAGGGAGCCTCTACGAGCAGTACTTC
clone size: NA; V gene: TRBV6-8; J gene: TRBJ2-2; D gene: TRBD2; CDR3 protein: CASSVSGGVDTGELFF; CDR3 DNA: TGTGCCAGCAGTGTCTCGGGGGGGGTCGACACCGGGGAGCTGTTTTTT
clone size: once; V gene: TRBV18; J gene: TRBJ1-2; D gene: NA; CDR3 protein: CASSHTGYLGDYGYTF; CDR3 DNA: TGTGCCAGCTCACACACAGGATACCTTGGGGATTATGGCTACACCTTC
clone size: NA; V gene: TRBV6-8; J gene: TRBJ1-4; D gene: TRBD1; CDR3 protein: CASSPRGTNEKLFF; CDR3 DNA: TGTGCCAGCAGTCCCAGGGGGACTAATGAAAAACTGTTTTTT
clone size: NA; V gene: TRBV12-5; J gene: TRBJ1-5; D gene: NA; CDR3 protein: CASGDSGWGNQPQHF; CDR3 DNA: TGTGCTAGTGGTGACTCAGGGTGGGGCAATCAGCCCCAGCATTTT
clone size: NA; V gene: TRBV15; J gene: TRBJ1-1; D gene: NA; CDR3 protein: CATSRLGEAGTEAFF; CDR3 DNA: TGTGCCACCAGCAGGCTCGGGGAGGCGGGCACTGAAGCTTTCTTT
clone size: NA; V gene: TRBV6-8; J gene: TRBJ2-2; D gene: NA; CDR3 protein: CASRPQRGPGELFF; CDR3 DNA: TGTGCCAGCAGGCCACAAAGGGGTCCCGGGGAGCTGTTTTTT
clone size: large; V gene: TRBV11-3; J gene: TRBJ2-7; D gene: NA; CDR3 protein: CASSLFSEYGNEQYF; CDR3 DNA: TGTGCCAGCAGCTTATTTTCGGAGTATGGGAACGAGCAGTACTTC
clone size: NA; V gene: TRBV4-1; J gene: TRBJ2-5; D gene: NA; CDR3 protein: CASSHSVQETQYF; CDR3 DNA: TGCGCCAGCAGCCATTCAGTCCAAGAGACCCAGTACTTC
clone size: few; V gene: TRBV6-8; J gene: TRBJ2-7; D gene: TRBD1; CDR3 protein: CASSYATGGQSYEQYF; CDR3 DNA: TGTGCCAGCAGTTACGCGACAGGGGGCCAGTCCTACGAGCAGTACTTC
clone size: medium-sized; V gene: TRBV11-3; J gene: TRBJ1-4; D gene: NA; CDR3 protein: CASSPTELNEKLFF; CDR3 DNA: TGTGCCAGCAGCCCCACAGAACTTAATGAAAAACTGTTTTTT
clone size: medium-sized; V gene: TRBV6-8; J gene: TRBJ1-2; D gene: TRBD1; CDR3 protein: CASSLYRGYGYTF; CDR3 DNA: TGTGCCAGCAGTTTATACAGGGGGTACGGCTACACCTTC
clone size: once; V gene: TRBV19; J gene: TRBJ2-4; D gene: NA; CDR3 protein: CASAPHLAKNIQYF; CDR3 DNA: TGTGCCAGTGCCCCCCATCTAGCCAAAAACATTCAGTACTTC
clone size: once; V gene: TRBV19; J gene: TRBJ1-1; D gene: NA; CDR3 protein: CASSLGILNTEAFF; CDR3 DNA: TGTGCCAGCTCCTTGGGGATACTGAACACTGAAGCTTTCTTT
clone size: medium-sized; V gene: TRBV6-8; J gene: TRBJ2-3; D gene: NA; CDR3 protein: CASSHPPRRDGGTQYF; CDR3 DNA: TGTGCCAGCAGCCACCCCCCGAGGAGGGATGGGGGTACGCAGTATTTT
clone size: few; V gene: TRBV5-1; J gene: TRBJ2-1; D gene: NA; CDR3 protein: CASSLVGTDRTDEQFF; CDR3 DNA: TGCGCCAGCAGCTTGGTGGGGACCGATCGGACCGATGAGCAGTTCTTC
clone size: large; V gene: TRBV6-8; J gene: TRBJ1-1; D gene: NA; CDR3 protein: CASSTFGTEAFF; CDR3 DNA: TGTGCCAGCAGTACGTTTGGGACTGAAGCTTTCTTT
clone size: few; V gene: TRBV6-7; J gene: TRBJ2-1; D gene: TRBD2; CDR3 protein: CASSYPPRRGTNNEQFF; CDR3 DNA: TGTGCCAGCAGTTACCCCCCCCGGCGGGGGACCAACAATGAGCAGTTCTTC
clone size: medium-sized; V gene: TRBV6-8; J gene: TRBJ2-2; D gene: TRBD2; CDR3 protein: CASKREGNRNTGELFF; CDR3 DNA: TGTGCCAGCAAGAGGGAGGGGAACCGGAACACCGGGGAGCTGTTTTTT
clone size: NA; V gene: TRBV18; J gene: TRBJ1-2; D gene: TRBD1; CDR3 protein: CASSRGQENGYTF; CDR3 DNA: TGTGCCAGCTCACGAGGACAGGAGAACGGCTACACCTTC
clone size: few; V gene: TRBV18; J gene: TRBJ2-2; D gene: TRBD1; CDR3 protein: CASSPGSGQGNTGELFF; CDR3 DNA: TGTGCCAGCTCACCAGGGTCGGGACAGGGAAACACCGGGGAGCTGTTTTTT
clone size: medium-sized; V gene: TRBV11-3; J gene: TRBJ2-7; D gene: NA; CDR3 protein: CASSEVGSKSEQYF; CDR3 DNA: TGTGCCAGCAGCGAGGTCGGCTCTAAGTCCGAGCAGTACTTC
clone size: NA; V gene: TRBV29-1; J gene: TRBJ2-5; D gene: NA; CDR3 protein: CSVDEGRSETQYF; CDR3 DNA: TGCAGCGTTGATGAGGGGCGGTCGGAGACCCAGTACTTC
clone size: NA; V gene: TRBV5-1; J gene: TRBJ1-6; D gene: NA; CDR3 protein: CASSLEGGRDSPLHF; CDR3 DNA: TGCGCCAGCAGCTTGGAGGGGGGTCGAGATTCACCCCTCCACTTT
clone size: medium-sized; V gene: TRBV28; J gene: TRBJ1-2; D gene: NA; CDR3 protein: CASTSHVMGGYTF; CDR3 DNA: TGTGCCAGCACGTCTCACGTCATGGGTGGCTACACCTTC
clone size: medium-sized; V gene: TRBV30; J gene: TRBJ2-7; D gene: NA; CDR3 protein: CAWSAGTETYEQYF; CDR3 DNA: TGTGCCTGGAGTGCCGGGACGGAGACCTACGAGCAGTACTTC
clone size: medium-sized; V gene: TRBV2; J gene: TRBJ2-6; D gene: TRBD1; CDR3 protein: CASSMTGPSGANVLTF; CDR3 DNA: TGTGCCAGCAGCATGACAGGGCCCTCTGGGGCCAACGTCCTGACTTTC
clone size: few; V gene: TRBV11-3; J gene: TRBJ1-1; D gene: NA; CDR3 protein: CASSLRALGAVNTEAFF; CDR3 DNA: TGTGCCAGCAGCTTAAGAGCCCTCGGGGCGGTGAACACTGAAGCTTTCTTT
clone size: large; V gene: TRBV18; J gene: TRBJ2-7; D gene: TRBD1; CDR3 protein: CASSPVRDRMEQYF; CDR3 DNA: TGTGCCAGCTCACCCGTTCGGGACAGGATGGAGCAGTACTTC
clone size: few; V gene: TRBV11-3; J gene: TRBJ2-1; D gene: TRBD2; CDR3 protein: CASSFWGTSGGGPYNEQFF; CDR3 DNA: TGTGCCAGCAGCTTCTGGGGGACTAGCGGAGGAGGCCCCTACAATGAGCAGTTCTTC
clone size: NA; V gene: TRBV15; J gene: TRBJ1-1; D gene: NA; CDR3 protein: CATSRGGDLGATEAFF; CDR3 DNA: TGTGCCACCAGCAGAGGGGGGGACCTGGGTGCCACTGAAGCTTTCTTT
clone size: medium-sized; V gene: TRBV11-3; J gene: TRBJ2-1; D gene: NA; CDR3 protein: CASSLVARGDEQFF; CDR3 DNA: TGTGCCAGCAGCTTAGTAGCGCGAGGCGATGAGCAGTTCTTC
clone size: few; V gene: TRBV11-3; J gene: TRBJ2-2; D gene: TRBD2; CDR3 protein: CASSHTSGANTGELFF; CDR3 DNA: TGTGCCAGCAGCCACACTAGCGGGGCGAACACCGGGGAGCTGTTTTTT
clone size: NA; V gene: TRBV14; J gene: TRBJ2-7; D gene: TRBD2; CDR3 protein: CASSPGLAGVHEQYF; CDR3 DNA: TGTGCCAGCAGCCCGGGACTAGCGGGAGTTCACGAGCAGTACTTC
clone size: NA; V gene: TRBV18; J gene: TRBJ2-1; D gene: NA; CDR3 protein: CASSPRVSSYNEQFF; CDR3 DNA: TGTGCCAGCTCACCAAGAGTGAGCTCCTACAATGAGCAGTTCTTC
clone size: NA; V gene: TRBV23-1; J gene: TRBJ2-7; D gene: NA; CDR3 protein: CASSPSWQGGYEQYF; CDR3 DNA: TGCGCCAGCAGCCCAAGCTGGCAGGGGGGTTACGAGCAGTACTTC
clone size: NA; V gene: TRBV18; J gene: TRBJ1-6; D gene: TRBD1; CDR3 protein: CASSGGQEAPLHF; CDR3 DNA: TGTGCCAGCTCAGGTGGACAGGAAGCACCCCTCCACTTT
clone size: few; V gene: TRBV7-7; J gene: TRBJ2-1; D gene: NA; CDR3 protein: CASSPGTFSYNEQFF; CDR3 DNA: TGTGCCAGCAGCCCCGGGACTTTCTCCTACAATGAGCAGTTCTTC
clone size: NA; V gene: TRBV7-6; J gene: TRBJ2-1; D gene: TRBD2; CDR3 protein: CASSPLPGIAGGNEQFF; CDR3 DNA: TGTGCCAGCAGCCCACTCCCCGGTATAGCGGGCGGGAATGAGCAGTTCTTC
clone size: once; V gene: TRBV18; J gene: TRBJ1-4; D gene: NA; CDR3 protein: CASSPRTDSANEKLFF; CDR3 DNA: TGTGCCAGCTCACCGAGGACAGATTCAGCTAATGAAAAACTGTTTTTT
clone size: NA; V gene: TRBV30; J gene: TRBJ1-5; D gene: NA; CDR3 protein: CAWSVGGSGQPQHF; CDR3 DNA: TGTGCCTGGAGTGTAGGGGGGTCCGGTCAGCCCCAGCATTTT
clone size: few; V gene: TRBV19; J gene: TRBJ1-4; D gene: NA; CDR3 protein: CASSISGDPEKLFF; CDR3 DNA: TGTGCCAGTAGTATATCCGGAGACCCAGAAAAACTGTTTTTT
clone size: few; V gene: TRBV6-8; J gene: TRBJ1-4; D gene: TRBD1; CDR3 protein: CASSYGGDRAEKLFF; CDR3 DNA: TGTGCCAGCAGTTACGGGGGGGACAGGGCTGAAAAACTGTTTTTT